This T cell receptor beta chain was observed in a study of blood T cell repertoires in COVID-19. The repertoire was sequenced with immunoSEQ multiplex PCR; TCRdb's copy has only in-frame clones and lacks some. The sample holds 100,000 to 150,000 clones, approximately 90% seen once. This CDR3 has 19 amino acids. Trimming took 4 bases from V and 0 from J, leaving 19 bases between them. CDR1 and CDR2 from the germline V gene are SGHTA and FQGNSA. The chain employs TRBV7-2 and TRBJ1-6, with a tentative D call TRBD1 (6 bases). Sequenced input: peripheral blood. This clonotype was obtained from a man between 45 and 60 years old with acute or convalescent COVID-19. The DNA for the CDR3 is TGTGCCAGCAGCTCTTTGCCGGCACAGGGTAGCTCCTATAATTCACCCCTCCACTTT. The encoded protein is CASSSLPAQGSSYNSPLHF.